One and the same sample provided the 22 T cell receptor beta chains below, sequenced in a study of blood T cell repertoires in COVID-19. Generated by immunoSEQ multiplex PCR, the TCRdb table keeps only in-frame clones and is missing some. The top ten clones hold about 11% of a sample with 310,000 or so clones, almost 90% of them seen once. Specimen: peripheral blood. These receptors originate from a woman aged 25 to 39 with COVID-19, enrolled during active disease.

This chain joins TRBV7-2 and TRBJ2-7; possible D gene TRBD1, 6 bases. V was trimmed by 5 bases and J by 7 bases, leaving 21 bases between them. The CDR3 is 15 amino acids. Germline CDR1 and CDR2: SGHTA and FQGNSA. CDR3 nucleotides: TGTGCCAGCAGCCACCGGGACACTGGGGCATGGGAGCAGTACTTC. Protein: CASSHRDTGAWEQYF.

The chain has TRBV2 and TRBJ2-7; tentative D call: TRBD2 (5 bases). The ends were cut back, 7 bases at V and 3 bases at J, with 19 bases in the middle. The germline V gene encodes CDR1 SNHLY and CDR2 FYNNEI. This CDR3 contains 15 residues. CDR3 coding DNA: TGTGCCAGCACTGACGCTCTAGCTATCCGCTACGAGCAGTACTTC. Its translation is CASTDALAIRYEQYF.

This chain joins TRBV30 and TRBJ2-4, with D maybe TRBD2 (5 bases). Germline assignment: CDR1 GTSNPN and CDR2 SVGIG (reference sequence). Trimming left V 4 bases short and J 1 base short, with 11 bases between. The length of the CDR3 is 14 residues. DNA for the CDR3: TGTGCCTGGAACGACTACCGGGCCAAAAACATTCAGTACTTC. Encoded protein: CAWNDYRAKNIQYF.

The chain employs TRBV7-5 and TRBJ2-3; the table's D call, TRBD1, has no DNA check behind it. TRBV7-5 represents a pseudogene. CDR3 size: 18 residues. The CDR3 protein is CAGSATGGSSPCTDTQYF. In DNA, the CDR3 is TGTGCCGGTTCGGCGACAGGGGGCTCGAGCCCTTGCACAGATACGCAGTATTTT.

Only a few counts were recorded for this clone. The rearrangement joins TRBV19 to TRBJ2-4; 8 nucleotides line up with TRBD1. V trimming: 3 bases; J trimming: 5 bases; junction bases outside the gene matches: 3. Germline V gives CDR1 LNHDA, CDR2 SQIVND (reference sequence). The CDR3 runs 14 residues. Written as DNA, the CDR3 is TGTGCCAGTAGTATTAGGACAGGGCAAAACATTCAGTACTTC. Amino acid sequence: CASSIRTGQNIQYF.

This clone showed up just a few times. The rearrangement joins TRBV6-2 or TRBV6-3 to TRBJ2-3; 15 positions agree with TRBD2. Germline V CDR1 and CDR2: MNHEY, SVGEGT. The CDR3 extends over 20 amino acids. Germline trimming cut 2 bases from V and 5 bases from J; bases unmatched to any gene: 14. The CDR3: CASSYPTPGLAGGPGDTQYF. DNA of the CDR3: TGTGCCAGCAGTTACCCTACCCCCGGACTAGCGGGAGGGCCGGGAGATACGCAGTATTTT.

V usage is TRBV5-1 and J usage is TRBJ2-1, with 11 bases matching TRBD1. Germline CDR1 reads SGHRS; CDR2 reads YFSETQ. V lost 0 bases, J lost 7 bases, and 3 bases stayed unmatched. The CDR3 is made up of 15 amino acids. DNA of the CDR3: TGCGCCAGCAGCTTGGGGACAGGGGGCAGGAATGAGCAGTTCTTC. Translated: CASSLGTGGRNEQFF.

This clone appeared once. This chain connects TRBV12-3 or TRBV12-4 to TRBJ2-7, with D unresolved. V gave up 8 bases and J gave up 1 base, with 12 bases separating them. This CDR3 is built from 13 residues. The CDR3 sequence is CASRITGSYEQYF. In DNA form, the CDR3 reads TGTGCCAGCCGCATAACTGGTTCCTACGAGCAGTACTTC.

This clone has only one observation. The chain recombines TRBV4-2 with TRBJ2-1, with 7 bases identical to TRBD2. J lost 2 bases, V lost 6 bases, and 10 bases had no gene match. CDR1 is LGHNA and CDR2 is YNFKEQ in the germline V gene. The CDR3 extends over 16 amino acids. In DNA form, the CDR3 reads TGTGCCAGCAGTGAGGTACGGGAGGTGCCCTACAATGAGCAGTTCTTC. This sequence encodes CASSEVREVPYNEQFF.

The V gene is TRBV5-4, the J gene TRBJ2-7, with a weak D call TRBD1 (5 bases). Trimming took 4 bases from V and 3 from J, leaving 11 bases between them. CDR3 length: 13 amino acids. Germline CDR1 is SGHNT and CDR2 is YYREEE (reference sequence). DNA for the CDR3: TGTGCCAGCAGCCGGCAGGGTATCTACGAGCAGTACTTC. Residues: CASSRQGIYEQYF.

The chain carries TRBV7-3 and TRBJ2-3, with a possible D match to TRBD2 (6 bases). The germline gives CDR1 SGHTA, CDR2 FQGTGA. V lost 0 bases, J lost 2 bases, and 9 bases lay in between. This CDR3 is built from 15 residues. The DNA of the CDR3 is TGTGCCAGCAGCTTAACGGGGGGATTCACAGATACGCAGTATTTT. It is translated as CASSLTGGFTDTQYF.

The rearrangement joins TRBV4-1 to TRBJ1-1, with D maybe TRBD1 (5 bases). The CDR3 is 14 amino acids. CDR1 is MGHRA, CDR2 YSYEKL, per germline. Trimming cost V 2 bases and J 4 bases, with 11 bases left between them. The CDR3 coding sequence is TGCGCCAGCAGCCAACCAGACAGAGTCACTGAAGCTTTCTTT. Its translation: CASSQPDRVTEAFF.

This clone was seen a single time. This chain links TRBV7-9 with TRBJ2-7, with TRBD2 matching over 7 bases. Losses at the gene ends were 5 bases for V and 5 bases for J; bases not matched to a gene: 18. This CDR3 is built from 17 residues. From germline, CDR1 is SEHNR and CDR2 FQNEAQ (reference sequence). The CDR3 spells CASSIPFSREPTDEQYF. The CDR3 bases are TGTGCCAGCAGCATACCCTTCTCGCGGGAGCCAACGGACGAGCAGTACTTC.

The chain combines TRBV19 with TRBJ1-4; a possible D gene is TRBD1 (5 bases). Trimming removed 9 bases from V and 7 bases from J, with 15 bases in between. This CDR3 is built from 13 residues. Germline CDR1 LNHDA, CDR2 SQIVND (reference sequence). Here the CDR3 reads CASRQSMGEKLFF. As DNA, the CDR3 is TGTGCCAGCAGACAGTCGATGGGTGAAAAACTGTTTTTT.

The chain is built from TRBV6-4 and TRBJ2-2; 8 bases align to TRBD1. The CDR3 length is 16 residues. V was clipped by 5 bases and J by 6 bases; unmatched bases: 11. Germline V gene sequence: CDR1 MRHNA, CDR2 SNTAGT. As DNA, the CDR3 is TGTGCCAGCAGTTCCGGGACAGGTACCCTCGCCGGGGAGCTGTTTTTT. It translates to CASSSGTGTLAGELFF.

The chain combines TRBV4-1 with TRBJ2-7; tentatively, D is TRBD1 (5 bases). CDR3 length: 16 amino acids. Germline V gene lookup returns CDR1 MGHRA and CDR2 YSYEKL. Trimming removed 0 bases at V and 0 bases at J, with 12 bases between. The CDR3 DNA reads as TGCGCCAGCAGCCAAGATGAGACAGTATACTCCTACGAGCAGTACTTC. Its protein product is CASSQDETVYSYEQYF.

This chain uses TRBV5-5 with TRBJ1-4; D gene uncertain. V lost 2 bases to trimming and J lost 1 base, with 9 bases between them. Germline V gene data show CDR1 as SGHKS and CDR2 as YYEKEE (reference sequence). The CDR3 length is 15 residues. The CDR3 is CASSFFAGTNEKLFF. The CDR3 DNA sequence: TGTGCCAGCAGCTTTTTTGCCGGAACTAATGAAAAACTGTTTTTT.

This sequence joins TRBV12-3 or TRBV12-4 and TRBJ2-5; no firm D call. V shed 3 bases and J shed 0 bases, with 5 bases lying between them. The CDR3 sequence is 13 residues long. The CDR3 sequence is CASSFGYQETQYF. DNA of the CDR3: TGTGCCAGCAGTTTTGGCTACCAAGAGACCCAGTACTTC.

The chain uses TRBV11-2 and TRBJ2-7; no clear D gene. V was trimmed by 1 base and J by 2 bases, leaving 3 bases between them. The length of the CDR3 is 12 residues. The V gene's germline CDR1 is SGHAT and CDR2 FQNNGV. CDR3: CASSLVTYEQYF. The CDR3 region has the DNA TGTGCCAGCAGCTTAGTAACCTACGAGCAGTACTTC.

CDR3 bases: TGTGCCAGCAGCACCCGGGGAGGGAACACTGAAGCTTTCTTT. Translated, it gives CASSTRGGNTEAFF. J is TRBJ1-1 and V is TRBV9; D not certain. The CDR3 has 14 residues. V dropped 4 bases and J dropped 1 base, with 11 bases sitting between them. CDR1 SGDLS and CDR2 YYNGEE come from the germline V gene. Filled out from reference TRBV9 and TRBJ1-1, the complete variable domain reads DSGVTQTPKHLITATGQRVTLRCSPRSGDLSVYWYQQSLDQGLQFLIQYYNGEERAKGNILERFSAQQFPDLHSELNLSSLELGDSALYFCASSTRGGNTEAFFGQGTRLTVV.

CDR3 amino acids: CSASSAPSSYNSPLHF. The CDR3 coding sequence is TGCAGTGCTAGTAGTGCCCCGAGCTCCTATAATTCACCCCTCCACTTT. The gene calls are TRBV20-1 and TRBJ1-6; no clear D. Germline V lookup: CDR1 DFQATT, CDR2 SNEGSKA (reference sequence). The CDR3 loop spans 16 amino acids. V was clipped by 3 bases and J by 0 bases, with 12 bases between them.

This clone was seen once. This chain links TRBV28 with TRBJ1-1; 7 bases map to TRBD1. Looked up from germline, CDR1 is MDHEN and CDR2 is SYDVKM. Trimming at V came to 5 bases and at J to 7 bases, leaving 13 bases not matched to a gene. CDR3 size: 15 residues. CDR3 loop: CASSLRTGWGGEAFF. The CDR3 DNA reads as TGTGCCAGCAGTCTTCGGACAGGATGGGGAGGTGAAGCTTTCTTT.